The subject of this entry is one T cell receptor (beta chain). The sample is drawn from a study of cytomegalovirus exposure and HLA in healthy donors. Primers for the PCR totalled 60 Vbeta and 13 Jbeta. Repertoires were generated with immunoSEQ multiplex PCR, while TCRdb's copy carries only in-frame clones and drops some. Of about 130,000 clones in the sample, roughly 79% were seen once. Between the trimmed V and J ends, which lost 5 bases and 0 bases, there was a span of 13 bases. Per germline, CDR1 SGHVS and CDR2 FQNEAQ. The CDR3 has 15 residues. This rearrangement joins TRBV7-8 to TRBJ1-1; the D gene is possibly TRBD1 (6 bases). The source of this sequence is a young man in good health and CMV-seronegative. What was sequenced was PBMCs. CDR3 sequence reads: CASSTRTALNTEAFF. For the CDR3, the DNA is TGTGCCAGCAGCACCCGGACAGCACTGAACACTGAAGCTTTCTTT.